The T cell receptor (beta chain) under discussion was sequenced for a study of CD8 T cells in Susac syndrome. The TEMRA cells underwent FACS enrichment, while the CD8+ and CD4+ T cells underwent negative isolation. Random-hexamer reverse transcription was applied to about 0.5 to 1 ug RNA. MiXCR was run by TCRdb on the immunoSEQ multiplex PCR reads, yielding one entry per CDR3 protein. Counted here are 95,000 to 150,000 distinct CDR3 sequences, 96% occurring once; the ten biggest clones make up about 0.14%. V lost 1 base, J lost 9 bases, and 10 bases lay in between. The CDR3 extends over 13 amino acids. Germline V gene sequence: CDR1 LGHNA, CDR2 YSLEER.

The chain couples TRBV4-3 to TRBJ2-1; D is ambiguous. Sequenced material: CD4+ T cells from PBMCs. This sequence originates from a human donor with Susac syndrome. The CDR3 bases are TGCGCCAGCAGCCAAGCCGGCTCGGCTGAGCAGTTCTTC. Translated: CASSQAGSAEQFF.